A selection of T cell receptor beta chains follows, all from one sample in a study of control samples from healthy donors and cancer patients. Sequencing used immunoSEQ multiplex PCR; TCRdb keeps in-frame clones, though not all of them. Of fewer than 150,000 clones in the sample, roughly 90% were seen once. The sample consisted of blood. The receptors come from a man between 18 and 35 years old in good health. The CDR3 runs from the conserved cysteine through the conserved F or W. The order of the fields is CDR3 DNA, CDR3 protein, D gene, V gene, clone size, J gene. The D gene is left open where the match is weak. A clone size is listed for some rows: how often the clone was seen (once, few, many), or a class if it is expanded.

CDR3nt: TGTGCCAGCAGCTTGGCGATCAGGGACACTGAAGCTTTCTTT
CDR3aa: CASSLAIRDTEAFF
d_gene: -
v_gene: TRBV5-4
abundance: -
j_gene: TRBJ1-1

CDR3nt: TGTGCCAGCTCCGACAGACACTCTGGAAACACCATATATTTT
CDR3aa: CASSDRHSGNTIYF
d_gene: -
v_gene: TRBV6-5
abundance: -
j_gene: TRBJ1-3

CDR3nt: TGCGCCAGCAGCCGTACCCGCCGGGAAACCAGGGTGGATACGCAGTATTTT
CDR3aa: CASSRTRRETRVDTQYF
d_gene: -
v_gene: TRBV4-1
abundance: -
j_gene: TRBJ2-3

CDR3nt: TGTGCCAGTAGTATCCGGCAGTCTAACTATGGCTACACCTTC
CDR3aa: CASSIRQSNYGYTF
d_gene: -
v_gene: TRBV19
abundance: -
j_gene: TRBJ1-2

CDR3nt: TGCGCCAGCAGTGCAGGGGCGTTCGCTGAAGCTTTCTTT
CDR3aa: CASSAGAFAEAFF
d_gene: -
v_gene: TRBV10-1
abundance: -
j_gene: TRBJ1-1

CDR3nt: TGTGCCATCAGTGAGTCGCCGACAGGGGGTTATTCACCCCTCCACTTT
CDR3aa: CAISESPTGGYSPLHF
d_gene: TRBD1
v_gene: TRBV10-3
abundance: -
j_gene: TRBJ1-6

CDR3nt: TGCGCCAGCAGCTTGGCATCAGACGCGGATGGCTACACCTTC
CDR3aa: CASSLASDADGYTF
d_gene: -
v_gene: TRBV5-1
abundance: -
j_gene: TRBJ1-2

CDR3nt: TGTGCCAGCAGTCCACAGGGTATAGGGTACGAGCAGTACTTC
CDR3aa: CASSPQGIGYEQYF
d_gene: -
v_gene: TRBV6-5
abundance: -
j_gene: TRBJ2-7

CDR3nt: TGTGCCAGCAGCTTCAGGGGAGGTAGCACAGATACGCAGTATTTT
CDR3aa: CASSFRGGSTDTQYF
d_gene: -
v_gene: TRBV7-3
abundance: -
j_gene: TRBJ2-3

CDR3nt: TGTGCCTGGGCCAAGAGCTCCTACAATGAGCAGTTCTTC
CDR3aa: CAWAKSSYNEQFF
d_gene: -
v_gene: TRBV30
abundance: -
j_gene: TRBJ2-1

CDR3nt: TGCGCCAGCAGCCCTCCGGACAGGGTGGCCTACGAGCAGTACTTC
CDR3aa: CASSPPDRVAYEQYF
d_gene: TRBD1
v_gene: TRBV5-1
abundance: -
j_gene: TRBJ2-7

CDR3nt: TGTGCCAGCAGTTTGCACGGGCCCCCGCTCGAGCAGTACTTC
CDR3aa: CASSLHGPPLEQYF
d_gene: -
v_gene: TRBV27
abundance: -
j_gene: TRBJ2-7

CDR3nt: TGTGCCAGCAGCCAATCGACAGGTCTCTCCTACAATGAGCAGTTCTTC
CDR3aa: CASSQSTGLSYNEQFF
d_gene: -
v_gene: TRBV4-2
abundance: -
j_gene: TRBJ2-1

CDR3nt: TGTGCCTGGAGTGTACGGCCGCTAGCCCCTAACTATGGCTACACCTTC
CDR3aa: CAWSVRPLAPNYGYTF
d_gene: -
v_gene: TRBV30
abundance: -
j_gene: TRBJ1-2

CDR3nt: TGTGCCATCAGTGTGAACGGGGGGGAGCCTGAAGCTTTCTTT
CDR3aa: CAISVNGGEPEAFF
d_gene: -
v_gene: TRBV10-3
abundance: once
j_gene: TRBJ1-1

CDR3nt: TGTGCCAGCAGTCACCTCCTCGGGGGTATGAACACTGAAGCTTTCTTT
CDR3aa: CASSHLLGGMNTEAFF
d_gene: -
v_gene: TRBV27
abundance: once
j_gene: TRBJ1-1

CDR3nt: TGTGCCGGCAGTTACGAAGGGACGGCCTACGAGCAGTACTTC
CDR3aa: CAGSYEGTAYEQYF
d_gene: -
v_gene: TRBV6-6
abundance: -
j_gene: TRBJ2-7

CDR3nt: TGTGCCAGCAGCTTCCGACAGGGAAAGTACTACTATGGCTACACCTTC
CDR3aa: CASSFRQGKYYYGYTF
d_gene: TRBD1
v_gene: TRBV7-9
abundance: -
j_gene: TRBJ1-2

CDR3nt: TGTGCCAGCAGTTACTCGTGGACGCCGGACACTGAAGCTTTCTTT
CDR3aa: CASSYSWTPDTEAFF
d_gene: -
v_gene: TRBV6-5
abundance: -
j_gene: TRBJ1-1

CDR3nt: TGTGCCAGCAGTGAATTAGGTGACTCCTACAATGAGCAGTTCTTC
CDR3aa: CASSELGDSYNEQFF
d_gene: -
v_gene: TRBV6-1
abundance: -
j_gene: TRBJ2-1

CDR3nt: TGTGCCACCAGCAGTTCAGGGTTAGAGACCCAGTACTTC
CDR3aa: CATSSSGLETQYF
d_gene: -
v_gene: TRBV15
abundance: -
j_gene: TRBJ2-5

CDR3nt: TGTGCCAGCAGTCCCCTACTATCCACAGGCACAGATACGCAGTATTTT
CDR3aa: CASSPLLSTGTDTQYF
d_gene: -
v_gene: TRBV3-1/TRBV3-2
abundance: -
j_gene: TRBJ2-3

CDR3nt: TGTGCCAGCAGCCCTCTCGGACAGACCTACAATGAGCAGTTCTTC
CDR3aa: CASSPLGQTYNEQFF
d_gene: -
v_gene: TRBV9
abundance: -
j_gene: TRBJ2-1

CDR3nt: TGTGCCAGCAGCTTCTACGGGGGCGGTCAGCCCCAGCATTTT
CDR3aa: CASSFYGGGQPQHF
d_gene: -
v_gene: TRBV5-4
abundance: few
j_gene: TRBJ1-5

CDR3nt: TGTGCCAGTAATCTCAGGGGGACGAATGAGCAGTTCTTC
CDR3aa: CASNLRGTNEQFF
d_gene: TRBD1
v_gene: TRBV19
abundance: -
j_gene: TRBJ2-1

CDR3nt: TGTGCCAGCGCCGGGGGGGACAGGGAAAACAATGAGCAGTTCTTC
CDR3aa: CASAGGDRENNEQFF
d_gene: -
v_gene: TRBV6-4
abundance: few
j_gene: TRBJ2-1

CDR3nt: TGCGCCAGCAGCTTAAGGGCGGACAACACCGGGGAGCTGTTTTTT
CDR3aa: CASSLRADNTGELFF
d_gene: -
v_gene: TRBV5-1
abundance: -
j_gene: TRBJ2-2

CDR3nt: TGTGCCAGCAGCCAAGGTTTTTTTCCGGACAGCCGCTATGGCTACACCTTC
CDR3aa: CASSQGFFPDSRYGYTF
d_gene: -
v_gene: TRBV14
abundance: -
j_gene: TRBJ1-2

CDR3nt: TGTGCCAGCAGGGGGAGCGGTGCCACCGGGGAGCTGTTTTTT
CDR3aa: CASRGSGATGELFF
d_gene: -
v_gene: TRBV2
abundance: once
j_gene: TRBJ2-2

CDR3nt: TGTGCCAGCAGCCAAGATCTAGCGGGGGGGCCAGATACGCAGTATTTT
CDR3aa: CASSQDLAGGPDTQYF
d_gene: TRBD2
v_gene: TRBV4-2
abundance: few
j_gene: TRBJ2-3

CDR3nt: TGTGCCAGCAGTTTGAGGGCCTACGAGCAGTACTTC
CDR3aa: CASSLRAYEQYF
d_gene: -
v_gene: TRBV12-3/TRBV12-4
abundance: -
j_gene: TRBJ2-7

CDR3nt: TGCGCCAGCAGGGAAGACGGTACTTACACTGAAGCTTTCTTT
CDR3aa: CASREDGTYTEAFF
d_gene: -
v_gene: TRBV10-1
abundance: once
j_gene: TRBJ1-1

CDR3nt: TGTGCCAGCAGCGCAGGGGGGGACTTCTCCTACAATGAGCAGTTCTTC
CDR3aa: CASSAGGDFSYNEQFF
d_gene: -
v_gene: TRBV9
abundance: -
j_gene: TRBJ2-1

CDR3nt: TGTGCCTGGACTACCGACTACAGCCACCAAGAGACCCAGTACTTC
CDR3aa: CAWTTDYSHQETQYF
d_gene: -
v_gene: TRBV30
abundance: -
j_gene: TRBJ2-5

CDR3nt: TGTGCCAGCAGCCCCCGACAGAACACCGGGGAGCTGTTTTTT
CDR3aa: CASSPRQNTGELFF
d_gene: -
v_gene: TRBV7-8
abundance: -
j_gene: TRBJ2-2

CDR3nt: TGTGCCAGCGGAGTAGGGGACGTCTACGAGCAGTACTTC
CDR3aa: CASGVGDVYEQYF
d_gene: -
v_gene: TRBV6-5
abundance: -
j_gene: TRBJ2-7

CDR3nt: TGTGCCAGCAGATTCACCGGGGAGCTGTTTTTT
CDR3aa: CASRFTGELFF
d_gene: -
v_gene: TRBV6-6
abundance: -
j_gene: TRBJ2-2

CDR3nt: TGTGCCAGCAGCTTGCAGGGGGCAGGCGAGCAGTACTTC
CDR3aa: CASSLQGAGEQYF
d_gene: TRBD1
v_gene: TRBV7-3
abundance: -
j_gene: TRBJ2-7

CDR3nt: TGCGCCAGCAGCCAAAAGCAGGTTCGCGAAAAACTGTTTTTT
CDR3aa: CASSQKQVREKLFF
d_gene: -
v_gene: TRBV4-1
abundance: -
j_gene: TRBJ1-4

CDR3nt: TGCGCCAGCAGCCAAGATGGAGTTGCTGGAAACACCATATATTTT
CDR3aa: CASSQDGVAGNTIYF
d_gene: -
v_gene: TRBV4-1
abundance: -
j_gene: TRBJ1-3

CDR3nt: TGTGCCAGCAGCTTAGCGCAGGGTGCCTACAATGAGCAGTTCTTC
CDR3aa: CASSLAQGAYNEQFF
d_gene: -
v_gene: TRBV7-2
abundance: -
j_gene: TRBJ2-1

CDR3nt: TGTGCCATCAGTCCGGACCCCCAAGGGCAGCCCCAGCATTTT
CDR3aa: CAISPDPQGQPQHF
d_gene: -
v_gene: TRBV10-3
abundance: -
j_gene: TRBJ1-5

CDR3nt: TGTGCCAGCGCCTCGGGACTAGTAGACAATGAGCAGTTCTTC
CDR3aa: CASASGLVDNEQFF
d_gene: TRBD2
v_gene: TRBV7-9
abundance: -
j_gene: TRBJ2-1

CDR3nt: TGTGCCAGCAGCTCCAATCGAGGCTACACCTTC
CDR3aa: CASSSNRGYTF
d_gene: -
v_gene: TRBV5-6
abundance: -
j_gene: TRBJ1-2

CDR3nt: TGTGCCAGCAGTGCCCCAGGGTTCGGCTACACCTTC
CDR3aa: CASSAPGFGYTF
d_gene: -
v_gene: TRBV2
abundance: -
j_gene: TRBJ1-2

CDR3nt: TGTGCCAGCAGTACAGGGGTAGGCGAGCAGTACTTC
CDR3aa: CASSTGVGEQYF
d_gene: TRBD1
v_gene: TRBV2
abundance: -
j_gene: TRBJ2-7

CDR3nt: TGTGCCAGCAGTATTCCGACAGGGGACACTGAAGCTTTCTTT
CDR3aa: CASSIPTGDTEAFF
d_gene: TRBD1
v_gene: TRBV28
abundance: once
j_gene: TRBJ1-1

CDR3nt: TGTGCTAGTGGTTTGCAACGCTTCCAAGATGGCTACACCTTC
CDR3aa: CASGLQRFQDGYTF
d_gene: -
v_gene: TRBV12-5
abundance: -
j_gene: TRBJ1-2

CDR3nt: TGTGCCTGGACACGCCAGTATAGCAATCAGCCCCAGCATTTT
CDR3aa: CAWTRQYSNQPQHF
d_gene: -
v_gene: TRBV30
abundance: -
j_gene: TRBJ1-5

CDR3nt: TGTGCCTGGAGTGTACGGGGCAGGGCGAGGGGAGAGACCCAGTACTTC
CDR3aa: CAWSVRGRARGETQYF
d_gene: -
v_gene: TRBV30
abundance: -
j_gene: TRBJ2-5

CDR3nt: TGCGCCAGCAGCTTGCCGGAACGACAGCAGGAACGCGAACACCGGGGAGCTGTTTTT
CDR3aa: CASSLPERQQEREHRGAVF
d_gene: -
v_gene: TRBV5-1
abundance: -
j_gene: TRBJ2-2

CDR3nt: TGTGCCAGCAGCTTAAGGCCTAGCACAGATACGCAGTATTTT
CDR3aa: CASSLRPSTDTQYF
d_gene: -
v_gene: TRBV7-6
abundance: -
j_gene: TRBJ2-3

CDR3nt: TGTGCCAGCTCTCGGGAGTTCAATTCACCCCTCCACTTT
CDR3aa: CASSREFNSPLHF
d_gene: -
v_gene: TRBV18
abundance: -
j_gene: TRBJ1-6

CDR3nt: TGTGCCAGCTCACCACCCCCCCGGGCGGGTGAGCAGTACTTC
CDR3aa: CASSPPPRAGEQYF
d_gene: -
v_gene: TRBV18
abundance: -
j_gene: TRBJ2-7

CDR3nt: TGTGCCAGCAGCCGAGACAGGGGAGCCTACGAGCAGTACTTC
CDR3aa: CASSRDRGAYEQYF
d_gene: TRBD1
v_gene: TRBV4-2
abundance: -
j_gene: TRBJ2-7

CDR3nt: TGCGCCAGCAGCTTGCCGGGACAGGGTGTTTACGAGCAGTACTTC
CDR3aa: CASSLPGQGVYEQYF
d_gene: TRBD1
v_gene: TRBV5-1
abundance: -
j_gene: TRBJ2-7

CDR3nt: TGTGCCAGCAGTGACGGGGGCACAGATACGCAGTATTTT
CDR3aa: CASSDGGTDTQYF
d_gene: -
v_gene: TRBV6-4
abundance: -
j_gene: TRBJ2-3

CDR3nt: TGTGCCAGCAGCCGTAATACGGGGCCCTATGGCTACACCTTC
CDR3aa: CASSRNTGPYGYTF
d_gene: -
v_gene: TRBV3-1/TRBV3-2
abundance: -
j_gene: TRBJ1-2

CDR3nt: TGTGCCATCAGTGACCCCGGCCGGGCGAACAAGAACACTGAAGCTTTCTTT
CDR3aa: CAISDPGRANKNTEAFF
d_gene: -
v_gene: TRBV10-3
abundance: -
j_gene: TRBJ1-1